This TCR beta chain was recorded in a study of CD8 T cells in ankylosing spondylitis. Study observations and caveats: According to the report, clones linked to the disease were significantly enriched in matched synovial fluid samples taken from ankylosing spondylitis patients. Seemingly distinctive of ankylosing spondylitis blood was a TCR beta motif formed by eight highly homologous variants.

This CDR3 spans 13 amino acids. Generation of TCR beta libraries employed quantitative 5'-RACE incorporating molecular barcodes. TCRdb recomputed calls from the 5' RACE reads with MiXCR, one row per CDR3 protein. In the table there are about 440,000 distinct CDR3 sequences, more than 15% of which are singletons. Note on this clonotype: The target antigen is unknown.

This sequence was found in a male donor with ankylosing spondylitis. This chain links TRBV21-1 with TRBJ1-5. TRBV21-1 counts as a pseudogene. Sequences were obtained from blood, either unsorted or a sorted T cell fraction (not recorded which). The CDR3 reads CASSPRGGQPQHF. In DNA, the CDR3 is TGTGCCAGCAGCCCCCGTGGAGGACAGCCCCAGCATTTT.